This is a list of T cell receptor beta chains from one sample in a study of blood T cell repertoires in COVID-19. The repertoire was sequenced with immunoSEQ multiplex PCR; TCRdb's copy has only in-frame clones and lacks some. This sample carries tens of thousands of clones, 80% to 90% of them seen once, and the ten largest clones take 3.5% to 4%. Sequenced material: PBMCs or T cells enriched from blood (not recorded which). The receptors derive from a woman aged 40 to 50 with acute COVID-19. Both conserved end residues are part of each CDR3. Fields, in order: clone size, J gene, D gene, V gene, CDR3 protein, CDR3 DNA. D genes are given only for firm matches. Size tells how often a clone was seen (once, few, many) or the class of an expanded clone, and some rows leave it out.

abundance: few
j_gene: TRBJ2-3
d_gene: -
v_gene: TRBV9
CDR3aa: CASSSAGTSTDTQYF
CDR3nt: TGTGCCAGCAGTTCCGCGGGTACAAGCACAGATACGCAGTATTTT

abundance: -
j_gene: TRBJ1-1
d_gene: -
v_gene: TRBV9
CDR3aa: CASSEDLNTEAFF
CDR3nt: TGTGCCAGCAGCGAGGACTTGAACACTGAAGCTTTCTTT

abundance: -
j_gene: TRBJ1-1
d_gene: TRBD1
v_gene: TRBV5-1
CDR3aa: CASSLAGQGWTEAFF
CDR3nt: TGCGCCAGCAGCTTGGCTGGACAGGGGTGGACTGAAGCTTTCTTT

abundance: -
j_gene: TRBJ2-6
d_gene: -
v_gene: TRBV27
CDR3aa: CASTGTGANVLTF
CDR3nt: TGTGCCAGCACCGGTACTGGGGCCAACGTCCTGACTTTC

abundance: -
j_gene: TRBJ2-2
d_gene: -
v_gene: TRBV28
CDR3aa: CASSLSGQNTGELFF
CDR3nt: TGTGCCAGCAGCCTCTCAGGACAGAACACCGGGGAGCTGTTTTTT

abundance: once
j_gene: TRBJ2-7
d_gene: TRBD1
v_gene: TRBV19
CDR3aa: CASSETGVRYEQYF
CDR3nt: TGTGCCAGTAGCGAGACAGGGGTTCGATACGAGCAGTACTTC

abundance: -
j_gene: TRBJ2-3
d_gene: TRBD2
v_gene: TRBV6-5
CDR3aa: CASSSSGGAVVDTQYF
CDR3nt: TGTGCCAGCAGTTCTAGCGGGGGGGCCGTGGTAGATACGCAGTATTTT

abundance: -
j_gene: TRBJ1-4
d_gene: TRBD1
v_gene: TRBV2
CDR3aa: CASRRTGANEKLFF
CDR3nt: TGTGCCAGCAGGAGGACAGGGGCTAATGAAAAACTGTTTTTT

abundance: -
j_gene: TRBJ2-1
d_gene: TRBD2
v_gene: TRBV29-1
CDR3aa: CSAAGGRYNEQFF
CDR3nt: TGCAGCGCGGCGGGAGGGCGATACAATGAGCAGTTCTTC

abundance: -
j_gene: TRBJ2-7
d_gene: TRBD2
v_gene: TRBV28
CDR3aa: CASSFLTSGRYEQYF
CDR3nt: TGTGCCAGCAGTTTTCTGACTAGCGGGAGGTACGAGCAGTACTTC

abundance: few
j_gene: TRBJ1-2
d_gene: -
v_gene: TRBV19
CDR3aa: CAVGEGGGYTF
CDR3nt: TGTGCCGTAGGGGAGGGTGGCGGCTACACCTTC

abundance: -
j_gene: TRBJ1-5
d_gene: TRBD1
v_gene: TRBV28
CDR3aa: CASSYPTGRRNNQPQHF
CDR3nt: TGTGCCAGCAGTTATCCGACAGGGCGAAGAAACAATCAGCCCCAGCATTTT

abundance: once
j_gene: TRBJ2-5
d_gene: TRBD1
v_gene: TRBV5-4
CDR3aa: CASSQDTGEGEETQYF
CDR3nt: TGTGCCAGCAGCCAAGATACAGGGGAAGGGGAAGAGACCCAGTACTTC

abundance: -
j_gene: TRBJ2-7
d_gene: -
v_gene: TRBV6-5
CDR3aa: CASGTRGYEQYF
CDR3nt: TGTGCCAGCGGGACACGGGGATACGAGCAGTACTTC

abundance: few
j_gene: TRBJ1-6
d_gene: TRBD1
v_gene: TRBV6-5
CDR3aa: CASSTRTGLPPLHF
CDR3nt: TGTGCCAGCAGCACTAGGACAGGGCTGCCACCCCTCCACTTT

abundance: -
j_gene: TRBJ2-2
d_gene: TRBD2
v_gene: TRBV13
CDR3aa: CASSFSHPGLAEGTGELFF
CDR3nt: TGTGCCAGCAGCTTTTCTCACCCGGGACTAGCGGAAGGCACCGGGGAGCTGTTTTTT

abundance: -
j_gene: TRBJ1-2
d_gene: -
v_gene: TRBV3-1/TRBV3-2
CDR3aa: CASSQLTADYGYTF
CDR3nt: TGTGCCAGCAGCCAATTAACAGCCGACTATGGCTACACCTTC

abundance: once
j_gene: TRBJ2-3
d_gene: TRBD2
v_gene: TRBV3-1/TRBV3-2
CDR3aa: CASSQLAGGAADTQYF
CDR3nt: TGTGCCAGCAGCCAGTTAGCGGGGGGAGCAGCAGATACGCAGTATTTT

abundance: -
j_gene: TRBJ2-1
d_gene: -
v_gene: TRBV19
CDR3aa: CASSNTGNPNEQFF
CDR3nt: TGTGCCAGTAGTAACACCGGGAACCCCAATGAGCAGTTCTTC

abundance: -
j_gene: TRBJ1-5
d_gene: TRBD1
v_gene: TRBV6-1
CDR3aa: CASSDGQGAQPQHF
CDR3nt: TGTGCCAGCAGTGATGGACAGGGTGCTCAGCCCCAGCATTTT

abundance: once
j_gene: TRBJ2-3
d_gene: -
v_gene: TRBV12-3/TRBV12-4
CDR3aa: CASSFPTDTQYF
CDR3nt: TGTGCCAGCAGTTTCCCTACAGATACGCAGTATTTT

abundance: -
j_gene: TRBJ1-4
d_gene: -
v_gene: TRBV28
CDR3aa: CASSLFQGLKEKLFF
CDR3nt: TGTGCCAGCAGTTTATTTCAGGGGCTGAAGGAAAAACTGTTTTTT

abundance: once
j_gene: TRBJ2-1
d_gene: TRBD2
v_gene: TRBV7-3
CDR3aa: CASSSPTSLPYNEQFF
CDR3nt: TGTGCCAGCAGCTCCCCGACTAGCCTTCCGTACAATGAGCAGTTCTTC

abundance: -
j_gene: TRBJ2-2
d_gene: TRBD2
v_gene: TRBV19
CDR3aa: CASTGLAGATGELFF
CDR3nt: TGTGCCAGTACGGGACTAGCGGGAGCCACCGGGGAGCTGTTTTTT

abundance: -
j_gene: TRBJ2-1
d_gene: TRBD1
v_gene: TRBV5-1
CDR3aa: CASSSDRGRLRDVSYNEQFF
CDR3nt: TGCGCCAGCAGCTCGGACAGGGGGCGCCTCCGGGATGTCTCCTACAATGAGCAGTTCTTC

abundance: -
j_gene: TRBJ2-3
d_gene: -
v_gene: TRBV11-2
CDR3aa: CASSLEYSADTQYF
CDR3nt: TGTGCCAGCAGCTTAGAGTATAGTGCAGATACGCAGTATTTT

abundance: -
j_gene: TRBJ2-1
d_gene: TRBD2
v_gene: TRBV6-1
CDR3aa: CASSEWGGRNEQFF
CDR3nt: TGTGCCAGCAGTGAATGGGGCGGGAGGAATGAGCAGTTCTTC

abundance: -
j_gene: TRBJ2-1
d_gene: TRBD2
v_gene: TRBV9
CDR3aa: CASSVAAGGRDEQFF
CDR3nt: TGTGCCAGCAGCGTAGCGGCGGGAGGGCGGGATGAGCAGTTCTTC

abundance: few
j_gene: TRBJ1-4
d_gene: TRBD1
v_gene: TRBV4-2
CDR3aa: CASSPTGNEKLFF
CDR3nt: TGTGCCAGCAGCCCGACAGGGAATGAAAAACTGTTTTTT

abundance: once
j_gene: TRBJ1-1
d_gene: TRBD1
v_gene: TRBV19
CDR3aa: CASSIVAVWTGSTEAFF
CDR3nt: TGTGCCAGTAGTATAGTTGCAGTCTGGACAGGTAGTACTGAAGCTTTCTTT

abundance: once
j_gene: TRBJ2-1
d_gene: TRBD1
v_gene: TRBV18
CDR3aa: CASSEDRSSYNEQFF
CDR3nt: TGTGCCAGCTCAGAGGACAGGAGCTCCTACAATGAGCAGTTCTTC

abundance: -
j_gene: TRBJ1-2
d_gene: TRBD1
v_gene: TRBV5-1
CDR3aa: CASSTQGASGYTF
CDR3nt: TGCGCCAGCAGCACTCAGGGGGCGTCGGGCTACACCTTC

abundance: once
j_gene: TRBJ1-3
d_gene: -
v_gene: TRBV10-3
CDR3aa: CAISEGAMGGTIYF
CDR3nt: TGTGCCATCAGTGAGGGGGCCATGGGTGGCACCATATATTTT

abundance: once
j_gene: TRBJ2-7
d_gene: TRBD1
v_gene: TRBV2
CDR3aa: CASSDPGQSYEQYF
CDR3nt: TGTGCCAGCAGTGATCCGGGACAGTCCTACGAGCAGTACTTC

abundance: -
j_gene: TRBJ1-5
d_gene: -
v_gene: TRBV29-1
CDR3aa: CSVGHSNQPQHF
CDR3nt: TGCAGCGTTGGGCATAGCAATCAGCCCCAGCATTTT

abundance: -
j_gene: TRBJ1-2
d_gene: -
v_gene: TRBV5-4
CDR3aa: CASSLGPVNYGYTF
CDR3nt: TGTGCCAGCAGCTTGGGTCCGGTAAACTATGGCTACACCTTC

abundance: -
j_gene: TRBJ2-1
d_gene: TRBD2
v_gene: TRBV14
CDR3aa: CASSQNSASGLHEQFF
CDR3nt: TGTGCCAGCAGCCAAAATAGTGCTAGCGGGTTACACGAGCAGTTCTTC

abundance: -
j_gene: TRBJ1-4
d_gene: TRBD1
v_gene: TRBV6-5
CDR3aa: CASMGQGSEKLFF
CDR3nt: TGTGCCAGCATGGGACAGGGGAGTGAAAAACTGTTTTTT

abundance: -
j_gene: TRBJ1-1
d_gene: TRBD1
v_gene: TRBV2
CDR3aa: CASSRGLVNTEAFF
CDR3nt: TGTGCCAGCAGTAGGGGGCTGGTGAACACTGAAGCTTTCTTT

abundance: -
j_gene: TRBJ1-5
d_gene: TRBD1
v_gene: TRBV5-5
CDR3aa: CASRSRPDREDQPQHF
CDR3nt: TGTGCCAGCAGATCCCGACCGGACAGGGAGGATCAGCCCCAGCATTTT